The clone carrying this T cell receptor (beta chain) came up many times. Its specificity is unknown. They built TCR cDNA with 5'RACE template switching, a step that put in a universal primer site and UMIs. TCRdb analysed the 5' RACE reads with MiXCR anew, one entry per CDR3 protein. This repertoire shows tens of thousands of distinct CDR3 sequences, 6.5% found once; its top ten account for 35% to 40%. These data come from a study of T cells after yellow fever vaccination. General study results and limits: Shared CD4/CD8 clonotypes were a small share, likely from convergent recombination. Abundant bulk-population clonotypes could contaminate the FACS-sorted repertoires. The booster response re-showed most primary clones: 96% CD4, around 87% CD8.

V gave up 6 bases and J gave up 3 bases; unmatched junction bases: 8. CDR3 length: 16 amino acids. CDR1 and CDR2 (germline): MRHNA, SNTAGT. This sequence joins TRBV6-4 and TRBJ2-4; TRBD1 aligns across 10 bases. This specimen consisted of CD8+ T cells sorted from PBMCs, obtained roughly 47 days after the first yellow fever vaccination. The receptor's source is a man younger than 35 who received the YFV17D yellow fever vaccine. Here the CDR3 DNA reads TGTGCCAGCAGCACAATTCGGACAGGGGGCAAAAACATTCAGTACTTC. Residues: CASSTIRTGGKNIQYF.